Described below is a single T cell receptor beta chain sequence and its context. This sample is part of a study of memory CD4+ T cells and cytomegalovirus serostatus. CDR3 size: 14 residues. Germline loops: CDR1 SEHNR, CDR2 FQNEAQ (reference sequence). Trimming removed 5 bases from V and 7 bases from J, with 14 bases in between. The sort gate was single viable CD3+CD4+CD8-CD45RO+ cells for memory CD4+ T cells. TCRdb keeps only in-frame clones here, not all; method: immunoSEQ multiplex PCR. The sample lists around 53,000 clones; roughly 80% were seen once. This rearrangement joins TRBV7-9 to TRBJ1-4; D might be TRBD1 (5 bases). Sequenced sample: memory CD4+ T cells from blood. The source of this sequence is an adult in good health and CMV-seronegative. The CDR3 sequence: CASSRQSPSEKLFF. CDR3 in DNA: TGTGCCAGCAGCAGACAGTCACCTAGTGAAAAACTGTTTTTT.